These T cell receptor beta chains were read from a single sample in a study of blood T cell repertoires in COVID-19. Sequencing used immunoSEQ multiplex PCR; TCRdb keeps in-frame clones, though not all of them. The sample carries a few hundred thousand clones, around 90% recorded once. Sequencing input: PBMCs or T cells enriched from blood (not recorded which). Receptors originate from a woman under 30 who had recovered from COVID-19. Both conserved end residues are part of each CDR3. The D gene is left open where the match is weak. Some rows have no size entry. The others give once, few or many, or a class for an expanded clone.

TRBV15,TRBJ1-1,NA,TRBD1,TGTGCCACCAGCCCATACCGGGACAGCTTTAGGAACACTGAAGCTTTCTTT,CATSPYRDSFRNTEAFF
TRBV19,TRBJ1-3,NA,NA,TGTGCCAGTAGTGTCCTTTGGACAGCCAACTCTGGAAACACCATATATTTT,CASSVLWTANSGNTIYF
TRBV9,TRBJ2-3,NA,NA,TGTGCCAGCAGCCCGCACGGGACTGCGACAGATACGCAGTATTTT,CASSPHGTATDTQYF
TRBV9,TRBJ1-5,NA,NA,TGTGCCAGCAGCGTAGGAGGGACTGGGAATCAGCCCCAGCATTTT,CASSVGGTGNQPQHF
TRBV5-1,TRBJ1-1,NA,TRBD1,TGCGCCAGCAGCTTGACAGGGGGGCAGAGTGAAGCTTTCTTT,CASSLTGGQSEAFF
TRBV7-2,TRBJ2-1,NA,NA,TGTGCCAGCAACGGCGGGGCCGGTGAGCAGTTCTTC,CASNGGAGEQFF
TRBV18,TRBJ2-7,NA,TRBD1,TGTGCCAGCTCACCACCCGGGACAGGGACCTACGAGCAGTACTTC,CASSPPGTGTYEQYF
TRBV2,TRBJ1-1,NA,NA,TGTGCCAGCATCGTGGACTCAGACACTGAAGCTTTCTTT,CASIVDSDTEAFF
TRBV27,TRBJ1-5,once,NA,TGTGCCAGCAGTTTCTCAGGGAGCAATCAGCCCCAGCATTTT,CASSFSGSNQPQHF
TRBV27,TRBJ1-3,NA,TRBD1,TGTGCCAGCAGTCCCGGACAGGGTAAAGGATGGAACACCATATATTTT,CASSPGQGKGWNTIYF
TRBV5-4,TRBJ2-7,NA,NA,TGTGCCAGCAGCCTGTCCTCACCGAGCTACGAGCAGTACTTC,CASSLSSPSYEQYF
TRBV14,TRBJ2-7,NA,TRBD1,TGTGCCAGCAGCCGGGAATTTGACAGGGAAAGGGGGTACGAGCAGTACTTC,CASSREFDRERGYEQYF
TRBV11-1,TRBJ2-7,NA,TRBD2,TGTGCCAGCAGCTTAAGGGCTAGCGGGGCCTACGAGCAGTACTTC,CASSLRASGAYEQYF
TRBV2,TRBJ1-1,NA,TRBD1,TGTGCCAGCAGCTTCCGGGACAGGGCGGGTGGTGGTGAAGCTTTCTTT,CASSFRDRAGGGEAFF
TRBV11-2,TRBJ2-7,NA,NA,TGTGCCAGCAGTTCCCCGGGGGGCCCCTACGAGCAGTACTTC,CASSSPGGPYEQYF
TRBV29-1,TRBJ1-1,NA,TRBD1,TGCAGCGGGTGGACAGGGGGGCTGCACACTGAAGCTTTCTTT,CSGWTGGLHTEAFF
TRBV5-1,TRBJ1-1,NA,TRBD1,TGCGCCAGCAGCTTACAGGGGGCGCTCTTTGGTGAAGCTTTCTTT,CASSLQGALFGEAFF
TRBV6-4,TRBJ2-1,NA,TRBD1,TGTGCCAGCAGTGACTCGGGGACAGGGGATAACAATGAGCAGTTCTTC,CASSDSGTGDNNEQFF
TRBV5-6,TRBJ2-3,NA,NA,TGTGCCAGCAGCTTGTCGCGGAGGGATACGCAGTATTTT,CASSLSRRDTQYF
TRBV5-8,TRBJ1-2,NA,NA,TGTGCCAGCAGCTTGGGGGCAAATAACTATGGCTACACCTTC,CASSLGANNYGYTF
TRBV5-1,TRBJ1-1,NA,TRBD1,TGCGCCAGCAGCCCAGGGGGGCAGAACACTGAAGCTTTCTTT,CASSPGGQNTEAFF
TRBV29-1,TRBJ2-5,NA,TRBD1,TGCAGCGCACCGGGACAGGGGATCGAGACCCAGTACTTC,CSAPGQGIETQYF
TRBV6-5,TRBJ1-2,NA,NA,TGTGCCAGCACCAACGACGGGGGCTACACCTTC,CASTNDGGYTF
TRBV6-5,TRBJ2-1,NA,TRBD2,TGTGCCAGCAGTTCCCGCCTAGCGGGGGGTAATGAGCAGTTCTTC,CASSSRLAGGNEQFF
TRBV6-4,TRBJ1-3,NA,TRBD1,TGTGCCAGCAGAGGGACAGCTTCCTACTCTGGAAACACCATATATTTT,CASRGTASYSGNTIYF
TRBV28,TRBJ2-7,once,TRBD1,TGTGCCAGCAGTTTAGGGACAGGGGGCTTTCGCTCCTACGAGCAGTACTTC,CASSLGTGGFRSYEQYF
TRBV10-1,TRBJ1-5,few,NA,TGCGCCAGCAGGGCGGGTTCAGATCAGCCCCAGCATTTT,CASRAGSDQPQHF
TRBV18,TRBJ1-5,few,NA,TGTGCCAGCTCAACAGGGATCAATCAGCCCCAGCATTTT,CASSTGINQPQHF
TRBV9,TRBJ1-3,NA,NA,TGTGCCAGCAGCGACTCTCTGGGAAACACCATATATTTT,CASSDSLGNTIYF
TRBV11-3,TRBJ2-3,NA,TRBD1,TGTGCCAGCAGCTTAGATCCCAGGGGGGATACGCAGTATTTT,CASSLDPRGDTQYF
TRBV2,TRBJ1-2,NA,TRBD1,TGTGCCAGCAGTGAAAGACAGGGAAATCAAGGCTACACCTTC,CASSERQGNQGYTF
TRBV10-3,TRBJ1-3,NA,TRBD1,TGTGCCATCAGTCGTACAGGGGGCTCTGGAAACACCATATATTTT,CAISRTGGSGNTIYF
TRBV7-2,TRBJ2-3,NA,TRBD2,TGTGCCAGCAGCTTATCTAGCGGGCCCCCCCTAGATACGCAGTATTTT,CASSLSSGPPLDTQYF
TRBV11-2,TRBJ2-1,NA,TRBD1,TGTGCCAGCAGCTTAACAGGGGGCAGGGGGTTGGACGAGCAGTTCTTC,CASSLTGGRGLDEQFF
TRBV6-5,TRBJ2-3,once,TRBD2,TGTGCCAGCAACGGACTAGCGAGCACAGATACGCAGTATTTT,CASNGLASTDTQYF
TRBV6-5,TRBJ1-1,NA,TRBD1,TGTGCCAGCAGCAGGGACAGGGTAGCTTTCTTT,CASSRDRVAFF
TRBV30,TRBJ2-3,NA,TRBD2,TGTGCCTGGAGTTACGGGACTAGCGATTCAGATACGCAGTATTTT,CAWSYGTSDSDTQYF
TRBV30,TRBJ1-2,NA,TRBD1,TGTGCCGTCGGGGCAGGGGGCTACTATGGCTACACCTTC,CAVGAGGYYGYTF
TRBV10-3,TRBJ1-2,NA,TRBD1,TGTGCCATCGGACAGGAGGGCTATGGCTACACCTTC,CAIGQEGYGYTF
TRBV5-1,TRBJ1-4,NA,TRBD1,TGCGCCAGCAGCTTGGGGGGACAGGGGAAAACTAATGAAAAACTGTTTTTT,CASSLGGQGKTNEKLFF
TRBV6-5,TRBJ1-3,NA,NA,TGTGCCAGCAGTTACCCGGCTGGAAACACCATATATTTT,CASSYPAGNTIYF